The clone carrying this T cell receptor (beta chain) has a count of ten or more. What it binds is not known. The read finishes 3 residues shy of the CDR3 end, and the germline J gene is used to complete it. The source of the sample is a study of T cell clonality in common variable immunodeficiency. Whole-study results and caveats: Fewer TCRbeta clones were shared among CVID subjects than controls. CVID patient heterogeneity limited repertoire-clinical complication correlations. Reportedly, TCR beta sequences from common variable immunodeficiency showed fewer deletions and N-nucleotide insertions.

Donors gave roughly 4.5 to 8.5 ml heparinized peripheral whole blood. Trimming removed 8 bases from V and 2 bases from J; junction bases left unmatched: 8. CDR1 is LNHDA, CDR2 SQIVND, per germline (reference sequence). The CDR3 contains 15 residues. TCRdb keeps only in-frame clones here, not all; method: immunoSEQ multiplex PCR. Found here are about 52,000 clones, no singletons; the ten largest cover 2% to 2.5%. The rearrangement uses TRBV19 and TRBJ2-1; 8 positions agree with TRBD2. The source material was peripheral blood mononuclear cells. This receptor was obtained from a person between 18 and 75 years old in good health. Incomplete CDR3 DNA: TGTGCCAGTTTCTCAAGCGGGAGTCCCTACAATGAG. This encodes CASFSSGSPYNE. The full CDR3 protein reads CASFSSGSPYNEQFF.